A selection of T cell receptor beta chains follows, all from one sample in a study of regulatory T cells in long-lasting Graves disease. TCRdb re-derived calls from the multiplex PCR reads in MiXCR, one entry per CDR3 protein. The top ten clones hold roughly 26% of a sample with 400,000 or so distinct CDR3 sequences, around 20% of them seen once. The starting material was peripheral blood mononuclear cells (PBMCs), obtained when the disease was refractory, from a patient treated with antithyroid drugs. The receptors shown here come from a female donor with Graves disease. Each CDR3 is given with its conserved first and last residue. Fields, in order: V gene, D gene, J gene, clone size, CDR3 DNA, CDR3 protein. D genes are given only for firm matches. Expanded clones are given a class, and other clones once, few, many or no size at all.

v_gene: TRBV20-1
d_gene: TRBD2
j_gene: TRBJ2-5
abundance: few
CDR3nt: TGCAGTGCTAGATCCGAACGAGGGCTAGCGGGGGGGAAAGAGACCCAGTACTTC
CDR3aa: CSARSERGLAGGKETQYF

v_gene: TRBV2
d_gene: .
j_gene: TRBJ2-3
abundance: .
CDR3nt: TGTGCCAGCAGCCTCTTGGCCCATCTCACAGATACGCAGTATTTT
CDR3aa: CASSLLAHLTDTQYF

v_gene: TRBV5-1
d_gene: TRBD1
j_gene: TRBJ1-6
abundance: many
CDR3nt: TGCGCCAGCAGCTCCGGACAGGGGGCATCCTATAATTCACCCCTCCACTTT
CDR3aa: CASSSGQGASYNSPLHF

v_gene: TRBV7-9
d_gene: .
j_gene: TRBJ1-1
abundance: many
CDR3nt: TGTGCCAGCAGCTTAACGGGAGCTCTGAACACTGAAGCTTTCTTT
CDR3aa: CASSLTGALNTEAFF

v_gene: TRBV20-1
d_gene: .
j_gene: TRBJ1-4
abundance: many
CDR3nt: TGCAGTGCTAGAGATCCGCTGGGAAATGAAAAACTGTTTTTT
CDR3aa: CSARDPLGNEKLFF

v_gene: TRBV5-1
d_gene: TRBD1
j_gene: TRBJ2-7
abundance: .
CDR3nt: TGCGCCAGCAGCTACGACAGGGTCTCACGCGAGCAGTACTTC
CDR3aa: CASSYDRVSREQYF

v_gene: TRBV10-3
d_gene: .
j_gene: TRBJ1-1
abundance: .
CDR3nt: TGTGCCATCAGCGACCTTGTGGCGGAAGCTTTCTTT
CDR3aa: CAISDLVAEAFF

v_gene: TRBV30
d_gene: .
j_gene: TRBJ1-5
abundance: once
CDR3nt: TGTGCCTGGAGACAGGGTTTAAATCAGCCCCAGCATTTT
CDR3aa: CAWRQGLNQPQHF

v_gene: TRBV18
d_gene: .
j_gene: TRBJ2-5
abundance: .
CDR3nt: TGTGCCAGCTCACCACGCCCAAACGCGCAAGAGACCCAGTACTTC
CDR3aa: CASSPRPNAQETQYF

v_gene: TRBV20-1
d_gene: .
j_gene: TRBJ2-7
abundance: many
CDR3nt: TGCAGTGCTAGAGATTTACAGGCCTACGAGCAGTACTTC
CDR3aa: CSARDLQAYEQYF

v_gene: TRBV2
d_gene: TRBD2
j_gene: TRBJ2-1
abundance: .
CDR3nt: TGTGCCAGCACCGAGGCGGCTAGCGGGAGTAATGAGCAGTTCTTC
CDR3aa: CASTEAASGSNEQFF

v_gene: TRBV5-1
d_gene: .
j_gene: TRBJ2-7
abundance: many
CDR3nt: TGCGCCAGCAGCCCACACGACGGGCCCTACGAGCAGTACTTC
CDR3aa: CASSPHDGPYEQYF

v_gene: TRBV5-6
d_gene: TRBD1
j_gene: TRBJ2-2
abundance: .
CDR3nt: TGTGCCAGCACCATACCCGGGACAGGGGGAACCGGGGAGCTGTTTTTT
CDR3aa: CASTIPGTGGTGELFF

v_gene: TRBV2
d_gene: .
j_gene: TRBJ1-2
abundance: many
CDR3nt: TGTGCCAGCAGCGCGACTAGGGGGTCCGGAGCTAACTATGGCTACACCTTC
CDR3aa: CASSATRGSGANYGYTF

v_gene: TRBV2
d_gene: TRBD1
j_gene: TRBJ2-7
abundance: .
CDR3nt: TGTGCCAGCAGCTCCGGGACAGGTCGATACGAGCAGTGCTTC
CDR3aa: CASSSGTGRYEQCF

v_gene: TRBV19
d_gene: .
j_gene: TRBJ1-5
abundance: few
CDR3nt: TGTGCCAGTAGTATCGTGGGGGGCAGTCAGCCCCAGCATTTT
CDR3aa: CASSIVGGSQPQHF

v_gene: TRBV20-1
d_gene: .
j_gene: TRBJ2-7
abundance: few
CDR3nt: TGCAGTGCTAGAGACGTAAGCCGCTCCTACGAGCAGTACTTC
CDR3aa: CSARDVSRSYEQYF

v_gene: TRBV6-1
d_gene: TRBD2
j_gene: TRBJ2-7
abundance: many
CDR3nt: TGTGCCAGCAGTCCGTATCTGACGGGAGGCTCCTACGAGCAGTACTTC
CDR3aa: CASSPYLTGGSYEQYF

v_gene: TRBV5-1
d_gene: .
j_gene: TRBJ2-3
abundance: few
CDR3nt: TGCGCCAGCAGCTTGGGACAGAAAACTAGCACAGATACGCAGTATTTT
CDR3aa: CASSLGQKTSTDTQYF

v_gene: TRBV6-1
d_gene: .
j_gene: TRBJ2-7
abundance: .
CDR3nt: TGTGCCAGCCGAGACCCCGGGCAAATCTACGAGCAGTACTTC
CDR3aa: CASRDPGQIYEQYF

v_gene: TRBV7-2
d_gene: .
j_gene: TRBJ2-5
abundance: few
CDR3nt: TGTGCCAGCAGCTTACGCGGGCCGGGGGCGCGCCAAGAGACCCAGTACTTC
CDR3aa: CASSLRGPGARQETQYF

v_gene: TRBV15
d_gene: .
j_gene: TRBJ1-2
abundance: many
CDR3nt: TGTGCCACCAGCAGAGATAACCATAACTATGGCTACACCTTC
CDR3aa: CATSRDNHNYGYTF

v_gene: TRBV20-1
d_gene: .
j_gene: TRBJ2-5
abundance: many
CDR3nt: TGCAGTGCTAGTCAGTCAGGGTTTGGAGAGACCCAGTACTTC
CDR3aa: CSASQSGFGETQYF

v_gene: TRBV30
d_gene: .
j_gene: TRBJ1-6
abundance: few
CDR3nt: TGTGCCTTCATTCCTTCTCCGGGCACCCTCCACTTT
CDR3aa: CAFIPSPGTLHF

v_gene: TRBV19
d_gene: .
j_gene: TRBJ2-5
abundance: many
CDR3nt: TGTGCCAGTAGTATAATGGGAGTCCGGGAGACCCAGTACTTC
CDR3aa: CASSIMGVRETQYF

v_gene: TRBV27
d_gene: TRBD2
j_gene: TRBJ2-7
abundance: few
CDR3nt: TGTGCCAGCAGTGGTCTAGCGGGAGGTGTCTACGAGCAGTACTTC
CDR3aa: CASSGLAGGVYEQYF

v_gene: TRBV19
d_gene: TRBD1
j_gene: TRBJ2-7
abundance: few
CDR3nt: TGTGCCACCAGAGGCACCGGGACAGGGGAAGGCGAGCAGTACTTC
CDR3aa: CATRGTGTGEGEQYF

v_gene: TRBV5-1
d_gene: .
j_gene: TRBJ1-1
abundance: few
CDR3nt: TGCGCCAGCAGCTTGAGGTTGGACACTGAAGCTTTCTTT
CDR3aa: CASSLRLDTEAFF

v_gene: TRBV15
d_gene: .
j_gene: TRBJ1-3
abundance: few
CDR3nt: TGTGCCACCAGCAGAGATTTCGATAGCTCTGGAAACACCATATATTTT
CDR3aa: CATSRDFDSSGNTIYF

v_gene: TRBV7-2
d_gene: .
j_gene: TRBJ1-6
abundance: .
CDR3nt: TGTGCCAGCAGCTTGGACGCCGACTCCTATAATTCACCCCTCCACTTT
CDR3aa: CASSLDADSYNSPLHF

v_gene: TRBV20-1
d_gene: TRBD2
j_gene: TRBJ2-7
abundance: .
CDR3nt: TGCAGTGCTGGAGAGCGGACTAGGCAGCGGGCCGTCTACGAGCAGTACTTC
CDR3aa: CSAGERTRQRAVYEQYF

v_gene: TRBV20-1
d_gene: TRBD2
j_gene: TRBJ2-5
abundance: many
CDR3nt: TGCAGTGCTAGGGTGCGGGAGGGCCGAGAGACCCAGTACTTC
CDR3aa: CSARVREGRETQYF

v_gene: TRBV7-9
d_gene: TRBD1
j_gene: TRBJ1-2
abundance: few
CDR3nt: TGTGCCAGCAGCTTGGCACAGGGGAACTATGGCTACACCTTC
CDR3aa: CASSLAQGNYGYTF

v_gene: TRBV20-1
d_gene: TRBD2
j_gene: TRBJ2-7
abundance: many
CDR3nt: TGCAGTGCTACGGGACTAAACTACGAGCAGTACTTC
CDR3aa: CSATGLNYEQYF

v_gene: TRBV19
d_gene: .
j_gene: TRBJ1-5
abundance: few
CDR3nt: TGTGCCAGTAGGGCAGGGATCAGCAATCAGCCCCAGCATTTT
CDR3aa: CASRAGISNQPQHF

v_gene: TRBV7-9
d_gene: .
j_gene: TRBJ2-1
abundance: few
CDR3nt: TGTGCCAGCAGCTTAGGGCGCCCAGGATGGAATGAGCAGTTCTTC
CDR3aa: CASSLGRPGWNEQFF

v_gene: TRBV5-1
d_gene: TRBD1
j_gene: TRBJ1-5
abundance: few
CDR3nt: TGCGCCAGCAGCGCGGGACAGAGTAGCAATCAGCCCCAGCATTTT
CDR3aa: CASSAGQSSNQPQHF

v_gene: TRBV18
d_gene: .
j_gene: TRBJ2-7
abundance: .
CDR3nt: TGTGCCAGCTCACCAGATGGGGTACCATCCTACGAGCAGTACTTC
CDR3aa: CASSPDGVPSYEQYF

v_gene: TRBV20-1
d_gene: .
j_gene: TRBJ1-6
abundance: many
CDR3nt: TGCAGTGCTAGATCCGGGGCGGAGAATTCACCCCTCCACTTT
CDR3aa: CSARSGAENSPLHF

v_gene: TRBV19
d_gene: TRBD1
j_gene: TRBJ2-7
abundance: few
CDR3nt: TGTGCCAGTAGTTCAGCGGTTGGGACAGGTCTTTACGAGCAGTACTTC
CDR3aa: CASSSAVGTGLYEQYF

v_gene: TRBV7-2
d_gene: .
j_gene: TRBJ2-7
abundance: many
CDR3nt: TGTGCCAGCAGCTTAGCCCGGGACACCAAGTACGAGCAGTACTTC
CDR3aa: CASSLARDTKYEQYF

v_gene: TRBV7-2
d_gene: .
j_gene: TRBJ1-2
abundance: few
CDR3nt: TGTGCCAGCCCGGGGGCGCAGAGGAACTATGGCTACACCTTC
CDR3aa: CASPGAQRNYGYTF

v_gene: TRBV18
d_gene: TRBD1
j_gene: TRBJ1-2
abundance: many
CDR3nt: TGTGCCAGCTCAAGGACAGGGGACACCTATGGCTACACCTTC
CDR3aa: CASSRTGDTYGYTF

v_gene: TRBV20-1
d_gene: TRBD1
j_gene: TRBJ1-1
abundance: few
CDR3nt: TGCAGTGCTTGCTCAGGGGGGAGTTGCACTGAAGCTTTCTTT
CDR3aa: CSACSGGSCTEAFF

v_gene: TRBV5-1
d_gene: .
j_gene: TRBJ1-1
abundance: few
CDR3nt: TGCGCCAGCAGGAGAGGGGGTGACACTGAAGCTTTCTTT
CDR3aa: CASRRGGDTEAFF

v_gene: TRBV28
d_gene: .
j_gene: TRBJ2-4
abundance: few
CDR3nt: TGTGCCAGCAGTGGGGGGCGGCTCGAAAACATTCAGTACTTC
CDR3aa: CASSGGRLENIQYF

v_gene: TRBV6-2/TRBV6-3
d_gene: TRBD1
j_gene: TRBJ2-1
abundance: .
CDR3nt: TGTGCCAGCAGTCCCGGGACAGGGGGAGGGAATGAGCAGTTCTTC
CDR3aa: CASSPGTGGGNEQFF

v_gene: TRBV10-3
d_gene: .
j_gene: TRBJ1-1
abundance: .
CDR3nt: TGTGCCATCAGTAAGTTCCGAGGACATTCCACGGACAACACTGAAGCTTTCTTT
CDR3aa: CAISKFRGHSTDNTEAFF

v_gene: TRBV12-3/TRBV12-4
d_gene: .
j_gene: TRBJ1-1
abundance: many
CDR3nt: TGTGCCAGCAGTTTGAAATCGAACACTGAAGCTTTCTTT
CDR3aa: CASSLKSNTEAFF

v_gene: TRBV7-2
d_gene: .
j_gene: TRBJ2-5
abundance: .
CDR3nt: TGTGCCAGCAGCTCTGGGTTAGCCCAGTACTTC
CDR3aa: CASSSGLAQYF

v_gene: TRBV7-8
d_gene: TRBD1
j_gene: TRBJ1-4
abundance: .
CDR3nt: TGTGCCAGCAGCTTAACCCGGACAGGGCTCTTTAATGAAAAACTGTTTTTT
CDR3aa: CASSLTRTGLFNEKLFF

v_gene: TRBV14
d_gene: TRBD1
j_gene: TRBJ1-1
abundance: few
CDR3nt: TGTGCCAGCAGCCCCGGAAGGGCAGGGGGGAACACTGAAGCTTTCTTT
CDR3aa: CASSPGRAGGNTEAFF

v_gene: TRBV28
d_gene: .
j_gene: TRBJ1-2
abundance: many
CDR3nt: TGTGCCAGCAGTTTAGAGGGTTACTATGGCTACACCTTC
CDR3aa: CASSLEGYYGYTF

v_gene: TRBV7-9
d_gene: .
j_gene: TRBJ2-5
abundance: few
CDR3nt: TGTGCCAGCAGCTTCTCCGGGCTCCAAGAGACCCAGTACTTC
CDR3aa: CASSFSGLQETQYF

v_gene: TRBV7-3
d_gene: .
j_gene: TRBJ1-1
abundance: .
CDR3nt: TGTGCCAGCAGCTTTGAGGGGATGAACACTGAAGCTTTCTTT
CDR3aa: CASSFEGMNTEAFF

v_gene: TRBV28
d_gene: TRBD2
j_gene: TRBJ2-5
abundance: .
CDR3nt: TGTGCCAGCAGCAGCGGGGGACTAGCGGGAGAGACCCAGTACTTC
CDR3aa: CASSSGGLAGETQYF

v_gene: TRBV28
d_gene: .
j_gene: TRBJ2-7
abundance: .
CDR3nt: TGTGCCAGCAGCAAGACTCTCCTGCTGTTATCCTACGAGCAGTACTTC
CDR3aa: CASSKTLLLLSYEQYF

v_gene: TRBV20-1
d_gene: TRBD2
j_gene: TRBJ2-7
abundance: .
CDR3nt: TGCAGTGCTAAGGGACTAGCTGGGGAGCAGTACTTC
CDR3aa: CSAKGLAGEQYF

v_gene: TRBV6-1
d_gene: .
j_gene: TRBJ1-5
abundance: many
CDR3nt: TGTGCCAGCAGTGAAGCGCCCCCCCAGCCCCAGCATTTT
CDR3aa: CASSEAPPQPQHF

v_gene: TRBV28
d_gene: .
j_gene: TRBJ1-1
abundance: .
CDR3nt: TGTGCCAGCAGTCCTCTAGGGGGGGTACAAACTGAAGCTTTCTTT
CDR3aa: CASSPLGGVQTEAFF